The 26 T cell receptor beta chains presented below share a single source sample, sequenced in a study of vaccination effects on CD4 cells after COVID-19. Prior to sequencing, the ViraFEST assay stimulated PBMC with viral peptide pools, which expanded the antigen-specific CD4+ T cells. Following 10 days of culture, CD4+ T cells were isolated. Participants each got two BNT162b2 or mRNA-1273 vaccine doses. The assay was immunoSEQ multiplex PCR, and TCRdb's table has in-frame clones only and misses some. Of 80,000 to 95,000 clones in the sample, under 85% are singletons; the top ten hold 0.85% to 1.3%. Their antigens remain unidentified. Sequenced material: CD4+ T cells from PBMCs cultured with HCoV-OC43 spike peptides, taken after COVID-19 vaccination. The subset denotes: HCoV-OC43 spike overlapping peptide pool stimulation. The receptors were gathered from a human donor who received a COVID-19 vaccine.

This clone showed up just a few times. The genes are TRBV19 and TRBJ1-4; D is possibly TRBD1 (5 bases). The V end lost 9 bases, the J end lost 7 bases, and 12 bases lay between the germline ends. There are 12 residues in the CDR3. Germline lookup yields CDR1 LNHDA and CDR2 SQIVND (reference sequence). CDR3 sequence (DNA): TGTGCCAGCGGGAGGGGTATTGAAAAACTGTTTTTT. Residues: CASGRGIEKLFF.

The CDR3 coding sequence is TGTGCCAGCAGTTATGGCTTAGCGGGGGGGCTCTACGAGCAGTACGTC. Amino acids: CASSYGLAGGLYEQYV. J is TRBJ2-7 and V is TRBV6-2 or TRBV6-3; 11 bases are a match to TRBD2. Germline CDR1 and CDR2: MNHEY and SVGEGT. The V segment lost 3 bases and the J segment 3 bases; nucleotides outside the gene matches: 7. CDR3 size: 16 residues.

V gene TRBV7-8 combines with J gene TRBJ1-1; no firm D call. This CDR3 has 14 amino acids. V was trimmed by 1 base and J by 0 bases, leaving 6 bases between them. The germline gives CDR1 SGHVS, CDR2 FQNEAQ. In DNA form, the CDR3 reads TGTGCCAGCAGCTTAGGACAAGTGAACACTGAAGCTTTCTTT. Translated, it gives CASSLGQVNTEAFF.

J is TRBJ2-7 and V is TRBV14, with 7 bases matching TRBD1. The CDR3 extends over 13 amino acids. Per the germline V gene, CDR1 is SGHDN and CDR2 is FVKESK. V trimming: 4 bases; J trimming: 8 bases; junction bases outside the gene matches: 8. The CDR3 loop reads CASSLRGQAQQYV. The DNA of the CDR3 is TGTGCCAGCAGCCTCCGTGGACAGGCCCAGCAGTACGTC.

The CDR3 nucleotides are TGCGCCAGCAGCTTTAATCCGGGACTCGAAGAGACCCAGTACTTC. Amino acids: CASSFNPGLEETQYF. The chain couples TRBV5-1 to TRBJ2-5; maybe TRBD2 (6 bases). Between the trimmed V and J ends, which lost 2 bases and 3 bases, there was a span of 14 bases. Looked up from germline, CDR1 is SGHRS and CDR2 is YFSETQ. This CDR3 is 15 amino acids long.

The genes are TRBV19 and TRBJ1-5; D is unclear. Per germline, CDR1 LNHDA and CDR2 SQIVND (reference sequence). The CDR3 spans 13 residues. V shed 1 base and J shed 5 bases, with 6 bases lying between them. CDR3 nucleotide sequence: TGTGCCAGTAGTATAGGTTGGGATCAGCCCCAGCATTTT. Translated: CASSIGWDQPQHF.

The chain links TRBV6-2 or TRBV6-3 to TRBJ1-5; TRBD1 matches 7 bases. Germline CDR1 and CDR2: MNHEY and SVGEGT. The CDR3 is 16 amino acids. The V and J ends lost 6 bases and 6 bases, in that order; junction bases with no gene match: 14. CDR3 coding DNA: TGTGCCAGCAGCGACCGGGACAGACTTAGGGGTCAGCCCCAGCATTTT. It yields the protein CASSDRDRLRGQPQHF.

J is TRBJ1-2 and V is TRBV3-1 (or the pseudogene TRBV3-2), with 8 bases identical to TRBD1. The junction had 6 bases not matched to a gene; V was cut back by 2 bases and J by 7 bases. Germline V gene sequence: CDR1 LGHDT, CDR2 YNNKEL (reference sequence). This CDR3 region has 14 residues. CDR3 region: CASSQQQGASGYTF. CDR3 bases: TGTGCCAGCAGCCAACAGCAGGGGGCAAGTGGCTACACCTTC.

The chain uses TRBV10-2 and TRBJ2-1; D remains unclear. Germline CDR1 reads WSHSY; CDR2 reads SAAADI. This CDR3 has 17 amino acids. Trimming shortened V by 7 bases and J by 6 bases, and 25 bases separated the two germline ends. Here the CDR3 reads CASILTPGSKDTNEQFF. CDR3 DNA sequence: TGCGCCAGCATTCTCACCCCGGGCAGCAAAGATACCAATGAGCAGTTCTTC.

In this sample, this clone turned up once. The chain joins TRBV10-2 to TRBJ2-7; a possible D gene is TRBD1 (6 bases). The germline CDR1 and CDR2 sequences are WSHSY and SAAADI. V was cut by 2 bases and J by 5 bases, with 13 bases left in between. The CDR3 length is 14 residues. The DNA of the CDR3 is TGCGCCAGCAGTGAGAAGCAGGCAGGGGACGAGCAGTACGTC. The encoded protein is CASSEKQAGDEQYV.

The genes are TRBV7-9 and TRBJ1-1; D is unresolved. The germline gives CDR1 SEHNR, CDR2 FQNEAQ (reference sequence). The CDR3 is 14 residues long. Trimming cost V 1 base and J 4 bases, with 10 bases left between them. The CDR3 is CASSLGQRGTEAFF. CDR3 coding DNA: TGTGCCAGCAGCTTAGGACAAAGAGGCACTGAAGCTTTCTTT.

This clone was counted only a few times. CDR3 sequence (DNA): TGTGCCAGCAGCACATTACCTGCGGGTGAGCAGTTCTTC. It is translated as CASSTLPAGEQFF. This rearrangement joins TRBV9 to TRBJ2-1; TRBD2 might be the D (5 bases). CDR1 is SGDLS, CDR2 YYNGEE, per germline. There are 13 residues in the CDR3. The germline V and J ends were trimmed by 4 bases and 9 bases, with 14 bases remaining between them.

J is TRBJ1-5 and V is TRBV6-5; 7 nucleotides align to TRBD1. Germline V gene data show CDR1 as MNHEY and CDR2 as SVGAGI. The CDR3 extends over 13 amino acids. V trimming: 6 bases; J trimming: 7 bases; junction bases outside the gene matches: 6. The CDR3 protein is CASSPDRVQPQHF. CDR3 nucleotides: TGTGCCAGCAGCCCCGACAGGGTACAGCCCCAGCATTTT.

CDR3 protein: CASSVGGYEQYV. The CDR3 DNA reads TGTGCCAGCAGCGTAGGGGGTTACGAGCAGTACGTC. The chain uses TRBV9 and TRBJ2-7; D unresolved. Germline lookup yields CDR1 SGDLS and CDR2 YYNGEE. The CDR3 extends over 12 amino acids. V lost 0 bases to trimming and J lost 4 bases, with 5 bases between them.

V is TRBV5-4 and J is TRBJ1-1; tentatively, D is TRBD1 (5 bases). This CDR3 contains 13 residues. Germline V lookup: CDR1 SGHNT, CDR2 YYREEE (reference sequence). With 2 bases removed from V and 4 bases from J, the gap between germline ends came to 9 bases. CDR3 in amino acids: CASSLQVGTEAFF. DNA of the CDR3: TGTGCCAGCAGCTTACAGGTAGGCACTGAAGCTTTCTTT.

This rearrangement joins TRBV6-2 or TRBV6-3 to TRBJ2-7; a weak D match, TRBD1 (5 bases). Germline loops: CDR1 MNHEY, CDR2 SVGEGT. V gave up 3 bases and J gave up 2 bases, with 14 bases separating them. CDR3 length: 15 residues. The CDR3 DNA reads as TGTGCCAGCAGTTATCAGGTGGGGCACCCCTACGAGCAGTACGTC. Its protein product is CASSYQVGHPYEQYV.

The chain joins TRBV19 to TRBJ1-5; no reliable D call. The CDR3 sequence is 17 residues long. Looked up from germline, CDR1 is LNHDA and CDR2 is SQIVND (reference sequence). V was clipped by 0 bases and J by 1 base, with 13 bases between them. The CDR3 loop reads CASSIDIRRASNQPQHF. The CDR3 region has the DNA TGTGCCAGTAGTATAGATATTAGAAGGGCAAGCAATCAGCCCCAGCATTTT.

The chain carries TRBV29-1 and TRBJ2-3, with 9 bases lining up with TRBD2. V gave up 5 bases and J gave up 0 bases; unmatched junction bases: 6. CDR3 length equals 15 residues. In germline, CDR1 is SQVTM, CDR2 ANQGSEA. As DNA, the CDR3 is TGCAGCGTTTGTCCTAGCGGGGCTAGCACAGATACGCAGTATTTT. It encodes CSVCPSGASTDTQYF.

Remarks on this clone: The junction and the germline gene differ at one end; a read error may be behind it. This chain joins TRBV7-2 and TRBJ2-5; TRBD2 aligns across 11 bases. There are 18 residues in the CDR3. Per germline, CDR1 SGHTA and CDR2 FQGNSA. The CDR3 sequence is CASSLAAVTSGTQATQYF. In nucleotides, the CDR3 is TGTGCCAGCAGCTTAGCGGCCGTGACTAGCGGGACTCAAGCGACCCAGTACTTC.

For this clone: Other nucleotide sequences from this sample produce the same CDR3. V gene TRBV5-4 combines with J gene TRBJ1-2, with 7 bases aligning to TRBD1. CDR1 is SGHNT and CDR2 is YYREEE in the germline V gene (reference sequence). V was pared by 0 bases and J by 5 bases, with 4 bases of the junction left unmatched. The CDR3 loop spans 14 amino acids. The CDR3 reads CASSLEGAGYGYTF. The CDR3 DNA is TGTGCCAGCAGCTTGGAGGGGGCGGGTTATGGCTACACCTTC.

This clone was recorded a few times. The chain has TRBV6-6 and TRBJ1-1; D unresolved. V was cut by 8 bases and J by 1 base, with 8 bases left in between. This CDR3 comprises 12 residues. CDR1 MNHNY and CDR2 SVGAGI come from the germline V gene (reference sequence). CDR3 region: CASVRQNTEAFF. DNA for the CDR3: TGTGCCAGCGTCCGACAGAACACTGAAGCTTTCTTT.

The J gene is TRBJ2-3, the V gene TRBV3-1 (or the pseudogene TRBV3-2); the match to TRBD2 covers 9 bases. J was trimmed by 5 bases and V by 2 bases; bases with no gene match: 5. Germline V lookup: CDR1 LGHDT, CDR2 YNNKEL (reference sequence). The CDR3 length is 15 residues. This CDR3 is CASSQFSGGRDTQYF. The CDR3 nucleotides read TGTGCCAGCAGCCAATTCAGCGGGGGGCGAGATACGCAGTATTTT.

This clone turned up a few times. The genes are TRBV5-6 and TRBJ1-1; D is undetermined. The CDR3 totals 14 residues. Germline V CDR1 and CDR2: SGHDT, YYEEEE. Between the trimmed V and J ends, which lost 1 base and 4 bases, there was a span of 11 bases. CDR3 sequence: CASSLRGLVTEAFF. The CDR3 DNA is TGTGCCAGCAGCTTGAGAGGGTTGGTCACTGAAGCTTTCTTT.

V gene TRBV19 combines with J gene TRBJ2-2, with 10 bases aligning to TRBD1. The V and J ends lost 7 bases and 1 base, in that order; junction bases with no gene match: 12. Germline-derived CDR1 and CDR2 are LNHDA and SQIVND (reference sequence). The CDR3 length is 18 residues. The CDR3 DNA sequence: TGTGCCAGTACCCACTCCGGGACAGGGGCCGAGAACACCGGGGAGCTGTTTTTT. Amino acid sequence: CASTHSGTGAENTGELFF.

The CDR3 sequence is CATSDPKDGAGELFF. CDR3 nucleotide sequence: TGTGCCACCAGTGACCCCAAGGACGGCGCGGGGGAGCTGTTTTTT. V is TRBV24-1 and J is TRBJ2-2; no reliable D call. The germline CDR1 and CDR2 sequences are KGHDR and SFDVKD. The CDR3 consists of 15 residues. V was cut by 4 bases and J by 8 bases, with 16 bases left in between.

The chain couples TRBV19 to TRBJ1-5; TRBD1 might be the D (6 bases). Germline CDR1 and CDR2: LNHDA and SQIVND (reference sequence). With 3 bases removed from V and 7 bases from J, the gap between germline ends came to 16 bases. This CDR3 region has 15 residues. The CDR3: CASSIHQGSGQPQHF. The CDR3 DNA is TGTGCCAGTAGTATTCACCAGGGGTCGGGCCAGCCCCAGCATTTT.